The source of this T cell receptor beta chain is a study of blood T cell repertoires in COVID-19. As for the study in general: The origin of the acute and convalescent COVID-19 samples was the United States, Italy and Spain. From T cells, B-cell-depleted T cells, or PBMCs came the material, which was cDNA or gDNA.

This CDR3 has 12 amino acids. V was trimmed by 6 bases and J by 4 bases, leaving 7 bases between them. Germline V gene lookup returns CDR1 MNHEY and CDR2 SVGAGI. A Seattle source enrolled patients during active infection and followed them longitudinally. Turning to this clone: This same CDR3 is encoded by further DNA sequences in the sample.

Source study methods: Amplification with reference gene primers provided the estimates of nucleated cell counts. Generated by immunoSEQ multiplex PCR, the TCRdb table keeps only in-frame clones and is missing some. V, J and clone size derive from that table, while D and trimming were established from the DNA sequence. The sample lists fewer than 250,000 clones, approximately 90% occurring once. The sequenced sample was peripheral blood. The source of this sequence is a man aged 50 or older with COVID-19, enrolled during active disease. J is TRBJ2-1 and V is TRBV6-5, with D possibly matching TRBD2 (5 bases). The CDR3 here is CASSPGYNEQFF. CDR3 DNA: TGTGCCAGCAGCCCGGGGTACAATGAGCAGTTCTTC.